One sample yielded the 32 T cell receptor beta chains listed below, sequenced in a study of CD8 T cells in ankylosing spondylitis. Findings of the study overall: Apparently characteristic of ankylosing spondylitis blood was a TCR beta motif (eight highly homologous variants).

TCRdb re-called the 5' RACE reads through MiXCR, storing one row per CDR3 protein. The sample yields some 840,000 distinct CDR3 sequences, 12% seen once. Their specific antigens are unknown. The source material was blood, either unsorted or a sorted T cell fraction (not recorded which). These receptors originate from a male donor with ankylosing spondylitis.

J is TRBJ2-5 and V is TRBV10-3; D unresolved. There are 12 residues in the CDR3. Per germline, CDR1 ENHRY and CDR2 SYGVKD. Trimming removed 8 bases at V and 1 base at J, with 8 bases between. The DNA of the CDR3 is TGTGCCATCGGTAGATTCCAAGAGACCCAGTACTTC. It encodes CAIGRFQETQYF.

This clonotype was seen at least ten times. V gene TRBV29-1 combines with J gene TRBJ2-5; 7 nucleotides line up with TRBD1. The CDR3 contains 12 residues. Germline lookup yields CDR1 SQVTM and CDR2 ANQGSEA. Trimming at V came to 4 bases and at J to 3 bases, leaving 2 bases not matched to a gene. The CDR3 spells CSVVTGEETQYF. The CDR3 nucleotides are TGCAGCGTTGTCACAGGGGAAGAGACCCAGTACTTC.

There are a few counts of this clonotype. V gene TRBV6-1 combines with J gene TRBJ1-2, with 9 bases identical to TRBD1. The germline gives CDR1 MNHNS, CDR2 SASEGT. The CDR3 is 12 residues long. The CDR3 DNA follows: TGTGAGACGGGACAGGGAAACTATGGCTACACCTTC. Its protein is CETGQGNYGYTF.

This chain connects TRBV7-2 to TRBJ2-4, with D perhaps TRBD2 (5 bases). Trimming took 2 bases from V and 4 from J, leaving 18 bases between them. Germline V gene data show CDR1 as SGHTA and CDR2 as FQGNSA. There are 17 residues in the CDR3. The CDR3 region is CASSLRWETFAKNIQYF. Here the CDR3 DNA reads TGTGCCAGCAGCTTAAGGTGGGAGACCTTTGCGAAAAACATTCAGTACTTC.

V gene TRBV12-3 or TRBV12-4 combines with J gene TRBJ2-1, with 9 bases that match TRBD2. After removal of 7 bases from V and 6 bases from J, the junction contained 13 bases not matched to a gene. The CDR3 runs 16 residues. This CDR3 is CASIFGSGRLINEQFF. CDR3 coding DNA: TGTGCCAGCATTTTCGGAAGCGGGAGGTTGATCAATGAGCAGTTCTTC.

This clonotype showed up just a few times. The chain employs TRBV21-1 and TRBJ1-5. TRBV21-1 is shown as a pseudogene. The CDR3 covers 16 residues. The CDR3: CASSKDSGEGNQPQHF. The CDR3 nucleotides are TGTGCCAGCAGCAAGGACTCTGGGGAGGGCAATCAGCCCCAGCATTTT.

CDR3 protein: CASSYLGLAGDSTDTQYF. DNA for the CDR3: TGTGCCAGCAGTTACTTGGGACTAGCGGGAGATAGCACAGATACGCAGTATTTT. The chain carries TRBV6-5 and TRBJ2-3; TRBD2 matches 14 bases. The CDR3 is 18 amino acids. V shed 1 base, J shed 0 bases, and the junction held 3 bases outside the gene matches. Germline V lookup: CDR1 MNHEY, CDR2 SVGAGI.

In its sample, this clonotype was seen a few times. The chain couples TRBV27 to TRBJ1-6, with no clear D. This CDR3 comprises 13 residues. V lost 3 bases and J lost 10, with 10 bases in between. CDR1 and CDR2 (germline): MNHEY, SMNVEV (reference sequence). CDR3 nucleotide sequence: TGTGCCAGCAGTTTTGCAGGTGGCTCACCCCTCCACTTT. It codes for CASSFAGGSPLHF.

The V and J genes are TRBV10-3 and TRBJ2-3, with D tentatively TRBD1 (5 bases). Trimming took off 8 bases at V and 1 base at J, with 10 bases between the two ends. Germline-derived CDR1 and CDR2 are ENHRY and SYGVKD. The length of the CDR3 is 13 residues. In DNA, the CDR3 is TGTGCCATCGGGGCCAGCCGCACAGATACGCAGTATTTT. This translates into CAIGASRTDTQYF.

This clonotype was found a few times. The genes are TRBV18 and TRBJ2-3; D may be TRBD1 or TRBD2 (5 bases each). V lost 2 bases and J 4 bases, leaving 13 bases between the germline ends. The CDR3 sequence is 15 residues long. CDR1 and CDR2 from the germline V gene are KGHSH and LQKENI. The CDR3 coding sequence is TGTGCCAGCTCACCATCAAGGGGTAGCGCAGATACGCAGTATTTT. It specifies CASSPSRGSADTQYF.

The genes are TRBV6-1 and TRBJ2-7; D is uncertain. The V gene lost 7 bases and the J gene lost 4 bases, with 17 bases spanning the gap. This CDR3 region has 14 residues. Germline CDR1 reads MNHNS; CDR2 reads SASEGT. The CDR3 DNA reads TGTGCCAGCACCTTAGACCTCGCGGTTTACGAGCAGTACTTC. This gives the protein CASTLDLAVYEQYF.

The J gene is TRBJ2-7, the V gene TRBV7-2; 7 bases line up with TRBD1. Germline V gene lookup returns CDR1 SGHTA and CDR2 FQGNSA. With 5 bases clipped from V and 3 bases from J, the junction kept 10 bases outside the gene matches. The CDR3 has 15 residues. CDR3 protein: CASSTRDSEYYEQYF. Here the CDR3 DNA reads TGTGCCAGCAGCACCCGGGACAGCGAATACTACGAGCAGTACTTC.

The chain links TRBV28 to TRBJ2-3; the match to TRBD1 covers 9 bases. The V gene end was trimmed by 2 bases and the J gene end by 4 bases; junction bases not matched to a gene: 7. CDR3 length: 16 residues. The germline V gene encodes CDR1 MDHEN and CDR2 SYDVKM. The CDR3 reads CASSLAGTGLSDTQYF. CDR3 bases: TGTGCCAGCAGTTTAGCCGGGACAGGGTTGTCAGATACGCAGTATTTT.

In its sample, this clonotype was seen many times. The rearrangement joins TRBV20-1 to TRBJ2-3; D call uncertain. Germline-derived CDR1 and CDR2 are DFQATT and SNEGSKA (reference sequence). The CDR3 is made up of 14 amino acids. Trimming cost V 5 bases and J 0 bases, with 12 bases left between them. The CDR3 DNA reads TGCAGTGCTCGGAAGACCGAAAGCACAGATACGCAGTATTTT. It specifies CSARKTESTDTQYF.

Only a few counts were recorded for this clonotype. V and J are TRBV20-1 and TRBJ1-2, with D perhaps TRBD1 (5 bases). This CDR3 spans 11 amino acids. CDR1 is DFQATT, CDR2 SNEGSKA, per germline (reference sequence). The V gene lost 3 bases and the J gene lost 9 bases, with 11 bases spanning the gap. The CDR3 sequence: CSARGPRRYTF. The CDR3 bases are TGCAGTGCTAGGGGGCCTCGACGCTACACCTTC.

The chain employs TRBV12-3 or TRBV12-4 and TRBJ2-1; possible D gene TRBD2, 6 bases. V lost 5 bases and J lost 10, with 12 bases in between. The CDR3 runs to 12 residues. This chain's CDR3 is CASSRGLPEQFF. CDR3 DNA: TGTGCCAGCAGTCGGGGACTTCCAGAGCAGTTCTTC.

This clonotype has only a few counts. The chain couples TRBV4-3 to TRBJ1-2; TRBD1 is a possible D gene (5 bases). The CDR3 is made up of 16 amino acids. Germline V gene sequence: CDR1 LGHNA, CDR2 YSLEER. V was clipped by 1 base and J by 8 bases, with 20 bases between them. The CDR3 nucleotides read TGCGCCAGCAGCCAAGGACCAGGGCCCGGGATGGGAGGCTACACCTTC. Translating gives CASSQGPGPGMGGYTF.

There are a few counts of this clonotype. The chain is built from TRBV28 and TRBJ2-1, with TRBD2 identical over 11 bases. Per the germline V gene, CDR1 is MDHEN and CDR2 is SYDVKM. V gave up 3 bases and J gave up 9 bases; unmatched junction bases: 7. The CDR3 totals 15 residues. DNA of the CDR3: TGTGCCAGCAGTTTCGAGACTAGCGGGATTCCTGAGCAGTTCTTC. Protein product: CASSFETSGIPEQFF.

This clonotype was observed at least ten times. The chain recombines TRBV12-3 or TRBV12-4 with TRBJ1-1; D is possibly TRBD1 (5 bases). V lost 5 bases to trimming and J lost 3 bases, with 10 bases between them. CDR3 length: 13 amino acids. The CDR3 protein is CASSRQIYTEAFF. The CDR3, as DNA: TGTGCCAGCAGTCGACAGATATACACTGAAGCTTTCTTT.

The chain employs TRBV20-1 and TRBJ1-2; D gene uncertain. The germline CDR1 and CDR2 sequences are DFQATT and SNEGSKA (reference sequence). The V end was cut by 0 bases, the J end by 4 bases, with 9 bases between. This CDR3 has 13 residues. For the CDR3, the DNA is TGCAGTGCTAGAGATGGCAGGACCTATGGCTACACCTTC. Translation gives CSARDGRTYGYTF.

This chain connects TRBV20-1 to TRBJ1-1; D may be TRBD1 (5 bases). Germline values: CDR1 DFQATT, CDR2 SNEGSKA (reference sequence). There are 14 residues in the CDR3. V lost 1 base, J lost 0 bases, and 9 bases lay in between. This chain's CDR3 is CSARGGTVNTEAFF. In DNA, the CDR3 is TGCAGTGCTAGAGGAGGGACCGTGAACACTGAAGCTTTCTTT.

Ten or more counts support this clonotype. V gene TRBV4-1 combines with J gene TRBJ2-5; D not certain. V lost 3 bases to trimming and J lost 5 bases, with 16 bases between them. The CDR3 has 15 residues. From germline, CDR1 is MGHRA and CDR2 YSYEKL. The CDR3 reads CASSQLGLEVETQYF. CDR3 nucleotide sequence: TGCGCCAGCAGCCAGCTAGGGCTAGAGGTCGAGACCCAGTACTTC.

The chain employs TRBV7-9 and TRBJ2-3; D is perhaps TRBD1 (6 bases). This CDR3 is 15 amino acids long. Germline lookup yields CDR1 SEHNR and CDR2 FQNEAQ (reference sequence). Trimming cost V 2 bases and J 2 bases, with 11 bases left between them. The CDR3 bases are TGTGCCAGCAGCTTATGGGGGCTGCACACAGATACGCAGTATTTT. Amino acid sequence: CASSLWGLHTDTQYF.

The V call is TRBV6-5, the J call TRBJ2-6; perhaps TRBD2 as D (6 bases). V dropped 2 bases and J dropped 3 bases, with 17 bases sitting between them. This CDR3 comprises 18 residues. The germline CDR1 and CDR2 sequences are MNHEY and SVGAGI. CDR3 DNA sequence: TGTGCCAGCAGTTACGGAGGGACGGTTCAAGGTGGGGCCAACGTCCTGACTTTC. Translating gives CASSYGGTVQGGANVLTF.

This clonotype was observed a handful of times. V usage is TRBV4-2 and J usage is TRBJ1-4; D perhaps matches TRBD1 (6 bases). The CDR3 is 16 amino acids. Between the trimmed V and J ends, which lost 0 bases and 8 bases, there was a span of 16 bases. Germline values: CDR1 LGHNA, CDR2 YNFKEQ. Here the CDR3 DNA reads TGTGCCAGCAGCCAAGATCTCCACAGGGAACGAGAAAAACTGTTTTTT. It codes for CASSQDLHREREKLFF.

CDR3: CASSVDGRAAQYF. For the CDR3, the DNA is TGTGCCAGCAGCGTAGACGGGAGGGCCGCCCAGTACTTC. This chain links TRBV9 with TRBJ2-5; 8 bases are a match to TRBD2. Germline-derived CDR1 and CDR2 are SGDLS and YYNGEE. V dropped 0 bases and J dropped 9; count of bases not matched to a gene: 4. The CDR3 loop spans 13 amino acids.

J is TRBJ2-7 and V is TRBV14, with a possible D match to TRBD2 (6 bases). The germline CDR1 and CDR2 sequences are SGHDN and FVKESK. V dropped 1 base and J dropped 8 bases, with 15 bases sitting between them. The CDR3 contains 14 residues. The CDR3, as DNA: TGTGCCAGCAGCCAAGTCCAGGGACTTTCGAAGCAGTACTTC. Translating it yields CASSQVQGLSKQYF. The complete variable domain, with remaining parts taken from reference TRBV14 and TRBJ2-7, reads EAGVTQFPSHSVIEKGQTVTLRCDPISGHDNLYWYRRVMGKEIKFLLHFVKESKQDESGMPNNRFLAERTGGTYSTLKVQPAELEDSGVYFCASSQVQGLSKQYFGPGTRLTVT.

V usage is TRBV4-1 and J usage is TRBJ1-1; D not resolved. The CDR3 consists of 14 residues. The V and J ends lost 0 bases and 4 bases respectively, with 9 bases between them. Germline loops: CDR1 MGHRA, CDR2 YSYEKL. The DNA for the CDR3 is TGCGCCAGCAGCCAAGACAGACGGATCACTGAAGCTTTCTTT. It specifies CASSQDRRITEAFF.

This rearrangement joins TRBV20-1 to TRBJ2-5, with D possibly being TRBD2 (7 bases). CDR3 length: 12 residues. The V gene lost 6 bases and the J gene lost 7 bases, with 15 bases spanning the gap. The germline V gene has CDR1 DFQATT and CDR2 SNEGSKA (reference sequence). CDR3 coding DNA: TGCAGTGCGACGGGGGGCTCAAGGACCCAGTACTTC. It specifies CSATGGSRTQYF.

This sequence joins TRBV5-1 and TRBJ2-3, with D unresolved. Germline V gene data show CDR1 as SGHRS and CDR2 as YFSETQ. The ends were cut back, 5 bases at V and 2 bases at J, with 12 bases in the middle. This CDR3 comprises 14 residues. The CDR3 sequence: CASRRNPFTDTQYF. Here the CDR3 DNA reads TGCGCCAGCAGACGAAACCCTTTCACAGATACGCAGTATTTT.

The CDR3 sequence is CATSRDRSRLSTEAFF. The CDR3 nucleotides are TGTGCCACCAGCAGAGATCGTTCAAGGCTTAGCACTGAAGCTTTCTTT. The chain carries TRBV15 and TRBJ1-1; D ambiguous. With 0 bases removed from V and 4 bases from J, the gap between germline ends came to 15 bases. Germline assignment: CDR1 LNHNV and CDR2 YYDKDF (reference sequence). The CDR3 loop spans 16 amino acids.

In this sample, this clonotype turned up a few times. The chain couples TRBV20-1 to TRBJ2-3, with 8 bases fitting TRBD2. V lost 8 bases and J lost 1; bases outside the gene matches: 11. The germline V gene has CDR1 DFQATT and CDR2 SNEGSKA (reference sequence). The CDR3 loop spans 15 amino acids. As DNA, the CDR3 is TGCAGTTTTACCGGGGGGGCCCGAGGCACAGATACGCAGTATTTT. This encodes CSFTGGARGTDTQYF.